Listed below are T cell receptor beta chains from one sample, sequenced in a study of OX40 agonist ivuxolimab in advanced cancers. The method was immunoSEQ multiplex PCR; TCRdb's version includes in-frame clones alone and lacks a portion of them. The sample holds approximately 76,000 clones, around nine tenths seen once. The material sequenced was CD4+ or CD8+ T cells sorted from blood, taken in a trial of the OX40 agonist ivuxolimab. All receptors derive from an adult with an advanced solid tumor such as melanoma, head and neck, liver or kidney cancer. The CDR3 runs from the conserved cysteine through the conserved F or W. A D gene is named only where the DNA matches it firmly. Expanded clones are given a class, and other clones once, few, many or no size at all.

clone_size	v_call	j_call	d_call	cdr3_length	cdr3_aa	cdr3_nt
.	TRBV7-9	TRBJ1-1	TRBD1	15	CASSPRQGMNTEAFF	TGTGCCAGCAGCCCTAGACAGGGCATGAACACTGAAGCTTTCTTT
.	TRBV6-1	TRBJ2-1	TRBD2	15	CASSAGGWKNNEQFF	TGTGCCAGCAGTGCGGGGGGATGGAAGAACAATGAGCAGTTCTTC
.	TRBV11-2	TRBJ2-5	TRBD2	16	CASSPAGTSGPMTQYF	TGTGCCAGCAGCCCGGCCGGGACTAGCGGCCCGATGACCCAGTACTTC
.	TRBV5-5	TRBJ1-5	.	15	CASSLRATMNQPQHF	TGTGCCAGCAGCTTGAGGGCCACGATGAATCAGCCCCAGCATTTT
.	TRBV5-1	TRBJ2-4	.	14	CASSLAGRGNIQYF	TGCGCCAGCAGCTTGGCGGGGAGGGGGAACATTCAGTACTTC
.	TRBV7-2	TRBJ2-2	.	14	CASSLNANTGELFF	TGTGCCAGCAGCTTAAACGCGAACACCGGGGAGCTGTTTTTT
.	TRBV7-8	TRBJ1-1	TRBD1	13	CASIDRGNTEAFF	TGTGCCAGCATCGACAGGGGGAACACTGAAGCTTTCTTT
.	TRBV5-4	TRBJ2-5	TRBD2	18	CASSFSGLAGGRPETQYF	TGTGCCAGCAGCTTTTCCGGACTAGCGGGGGGGCGGCCAGAGACCCAGTACTTC
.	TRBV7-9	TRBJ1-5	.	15	CASSPLGGPNQPQHF	TGTGCCAGCAGCCCCCTCGGGGGTCCAAATCAGCCCCAGCATTTT
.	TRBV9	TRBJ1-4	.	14	CASSVPGAGEKLFF	TGTGCCAGCAGCGTGCCCGGAGCAGGGGAAAAACTGTTTTTT
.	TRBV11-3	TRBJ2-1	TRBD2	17	CASSSSGLAGGLNEQFF	TGTGCCAGCAGCTCCTCGGGACTAGCGGGAGGACTCAATGAGCAGTTCTTC
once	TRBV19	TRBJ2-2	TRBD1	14	CASRDRANTGELFF	TGTGCCAGTAGAGACAGGGCGAACACCGGGGAGCTGTTTTTT
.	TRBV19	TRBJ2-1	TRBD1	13	CASSSRGLGEQFF	TGTGCCAGTTCGAGCAGGGGGCTAGGTGAGCAGTTCTTC
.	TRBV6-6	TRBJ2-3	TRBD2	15	CASSRSGLATDTQYF	TGTGCCAGCAGCCGATCCGGACTAGCGACAGATACGCAGTATTTT
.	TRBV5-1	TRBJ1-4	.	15	CASTPGGGGDEKLFF	TGCGCCAGCACCCCCGGTGGAGGGGGAGATGAAAAACTGTTTTTT
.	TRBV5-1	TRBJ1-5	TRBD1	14	CASSQGTGNQPQHF	TGCGCCAGCAGCCAGGGGACAGGGAATCAGCCCCAGCATTTT
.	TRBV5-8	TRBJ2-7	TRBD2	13	CASSWVSGSGQYF	TGTGCCAGCAGCTGGGTCAGCGGGAGTGGTCAGTACTTC
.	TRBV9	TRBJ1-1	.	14	CASSVGRNPTEAFF	TGTGCCAGCAGCGTAGGGAGGAATCCCACTGAAGCTTTCTTT
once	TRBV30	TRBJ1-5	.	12	CAWSTGNQPQHF	TGTGCCTGGAGTACAGGGAATCAGCCCCAGCATTTT
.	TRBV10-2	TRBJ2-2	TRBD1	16	CASSATGGANTGELFF	TGCGCCAGCAGCGCTACAGGGGGCGCAAACACCGGGGAGCTGTTTTTT
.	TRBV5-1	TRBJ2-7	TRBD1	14	CASSSLTGRNEQYF	TGCGCCAGCAGCTCGTTGACAGGGCGAAACGAGCAGTACTTC
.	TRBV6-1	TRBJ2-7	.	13	CASSETGNYEQYF	TGTGCCAGCAGTGAAACAGGGAACTACGAGCAGTACTTC
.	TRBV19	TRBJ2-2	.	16	CASSMYGGRSTGELFF	TGTGCCAGTAGTATGTATGGGGGGCGCAGCACCGGGGAGCTGTTTTTT
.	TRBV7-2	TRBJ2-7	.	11	CASSPHYEQYF	TGTGCCAGCAGCCCTCACTACGAGCAGTACTTC
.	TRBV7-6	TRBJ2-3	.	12	CASSSQADTQYF	TGTGCCAGCAGCTCCCAGGCAGATACGCAGTATTTT
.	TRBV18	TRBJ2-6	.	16	CASSPTQSSGANVLTF	TGTGCCAGCTCACCGACACAGAGCTCTGGGGCCAACGTCCTGACTTTC
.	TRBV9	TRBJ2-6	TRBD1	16	CASSAGQRTGMNVLTF	TGTGCCAGCAGCGCGGGACAGAGAACGGGCATGAACGTCCTGACTTTC
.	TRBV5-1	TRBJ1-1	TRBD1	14	CASSPDRGDTEAFF	TGCGCCAGCAGCCCCGACAGGGGAGACACTGAAGCTTTCTTT
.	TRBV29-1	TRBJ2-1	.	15	CSVVEWDLQGTEQFF	TGCAGCGTTGTGGAGTGGGATCTGCAGGGGACTGAGCAGTTCTTC
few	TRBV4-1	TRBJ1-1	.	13	CASSQSGETEAFF	TGCGCCAGCAGCCAATCGGGTGAAACTGAAGCTTTCTTT
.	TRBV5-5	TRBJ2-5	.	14	CASSQPGLQETQYF	TGTGCCAGCAGCCAACCGGGACTCCAAGAGACCCAGTACTTC
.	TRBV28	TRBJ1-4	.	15	CASTSRKGGLEKLFF	TGTGCCAGCACTTCCCGAAAGGGGGGCTTGGAAAAACTGTTTTTT
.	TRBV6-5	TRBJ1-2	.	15	CASSSPGAPGYGYTF	TGTGCCAGCAGCTCGCCCGGGGCCCCCGGCTATGGCTACACCTTC
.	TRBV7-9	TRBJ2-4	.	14	CASSPRPERSIQYF	TGTGCCAGCAGCCCCCGCCCCGAGAGAAGCATTCAGTACTTC
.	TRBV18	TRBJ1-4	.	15	CASSPPGREGEKLFF	TGTGCCAGCTCACCGCCCGGGAGGGAGGGTGAAAAACTGTTTTTT
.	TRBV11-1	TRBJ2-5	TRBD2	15	CASSFSGGREETQYF	TGTGCCAGCAGCTTTAGCGGGGGCCGGGAAGAGACCCAGTACTTC
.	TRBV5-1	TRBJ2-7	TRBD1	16	CASSWGDRGTSYEQYF	TGCGCCAGCAGCTGGGGGGACAGGGGGACGTCCTACGAGCAGTACTTC
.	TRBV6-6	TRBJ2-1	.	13	CASSYSDRNEQFF	TGTGCCAGCAGTTACTCCGATCGGAATGAGCAGTTCTTC
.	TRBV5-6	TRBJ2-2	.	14	CASSWRADTGELFF	TGTGCCAGCAGCTGGAGGGCTGACACCGGGGAGCTGTTTTTT
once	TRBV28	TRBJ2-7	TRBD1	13	CASLGQGRHEQYF	TGTGCCAGCCTGGGACAGGGACGTCACGAGCAGTACTTC
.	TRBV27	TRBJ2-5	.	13	CASSSWDQETQYF	TGTGCCAGCAGTTCCTGGGATCAAGAGACCCAGTACTTC
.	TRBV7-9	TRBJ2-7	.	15	CASSPRLQGPYEQYF	TGTGCCAGCAGTCCAAGACTACAGGGACCCTACGAGCAGTACTTC
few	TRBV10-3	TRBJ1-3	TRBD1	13	CATYKGQGNTIYF	TGTGCCACCTACAAGGGACAGGGAAACACCATATATTTT
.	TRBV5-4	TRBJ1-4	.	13	CASSYPGDEKLFF	TGTGCCAGCAGCTACCCCGGGGATGAAAAACTGTTTTTT
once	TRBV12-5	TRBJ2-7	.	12	CASGLSPYEQYF	TGTGCTAGTGGTTTGTCCCCCTACGAGCAGTACTTC
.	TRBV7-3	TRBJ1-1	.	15	CASSPRPIGMTEAFF	TGTGCCAGCAGCCCCAGACCTATCGGGATGACTGAAGCTTTCTTT
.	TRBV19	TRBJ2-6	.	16	CASSRTAASGANVLTF	TGTGCCAGTAGTCGGACCGCAGCCTCTGGGGCCAACGTCCTGACTTTC
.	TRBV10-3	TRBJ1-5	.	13	CAISEDRNQPQHF	TGTGCCATCAGTGAGGACAGGAATCAGCCCCAGCATTTT
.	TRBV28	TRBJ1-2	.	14	CASSLGRGLGGYTF	TGTGCCAGCAGTTTAGGCAGAGGCCTGGGGGGCTACACCTTC